Shown below are 7 T cell receptor beta chains from a single sample sequenced in a study of blood T cell repertoires in COVID-19. The protocol was immunoSEQ multiplex PCR, while the TCRdb copy is restricted to in-frame clones and leaves out a portion. The sample shows some 150,000 clones, 81% of them seen only once. Input material: peripheral blood. The receptor set was obtained from a woman between 55 and 75 years old with active or convalescent COVID-19.

This CDR3 reads CASSEVLAVTLPYEQYF. In DNA, the CDR3 is TGTGCCAGCAGTGAAGTCTTAGCGGTGACCCTACCCTACGAGCAGTACTTC. The genes are TRBV2 and TRBJ2-7; a possible D gene is TRBD2 (6 bases). V was shortened by 1 base and J by 2 bases, with 18 bases between the two germline ends. The CDR3 is 17 residues long. CDR1 is SNHLY and CDR2 is FYNNEI in the germline V gene.

This sequence joins TRBV3-1 (or the pseudogene TRBV3-2) and TRBJ1-4, with 11 nucleotides matching TRBD1. Looked up from germline, CDR1 is LGHDT and CDR2 is YNNKEL (reference sequence). The CDR3 covers 16 residues. The trim removed 7 bases at V and 7 bases at J, leaving 11 bases unmatched. The chain's CDR3 is CASKGQGAKGREKLFF. Written as DNA, the CDR3 is TGTGCCAGCAAAGGACAGGGGGCTAAGGGCCGTGAAAAACTGTTTTTT.

The V call is TRBV30, the J call TRBJ2-5; 7 bases match TRBD2. V trimming: 4 bases; J trimming: 3 bases; junction bases outside the gene matches: 5. CDR3 length equals 13 residues. Looked up from germline, CDR1 is GTSNPN and CDR2 is SVGIG (reference sequence). CDR3 coding DNA: TGTGCCTGGACATGGACTAGTAAAGAGACCCAGTACTTC. The encoded protein is CAWTWTSKETQYF.

J is TRBJ1-3 and V is TRBV9; maybe TRBD1 (5 bases). Germline V gene lookup returns CDR1 SGDLS and CDR2 YYNGEE. V lost 0 bases to trimming and J lost 8 bases, with 18 bases between them. The CDR3 sequence is 16 residues long. In nucleotides, the CDR3 is TGTGCCAGCAGCGTAGATCCGGCAGGGCCTCGGGACACCATATATTTT. Translating it yields CASSVDPAGPRDTIYF.

V and J are TRBV5-1 and TRBJ2-3; 13 bases line up with TRBD2. This CDR3 has 15 residues. J was trimmed by 5 bases and V by 1 base; bases with no gene match: 1. CDR1 and CDR2 from the germline V gene are SGHRS and YFSETQ. The CDR3 loop reads CASSLTSGRGDTQYF. The CDR3 bases are TGCGCCAGCAGCTTGACTAGCGGGAGGGGAGATACGCAGTATTTT.

The chain couples TRBV28 to TRBJ2-1; 7 nucleotides match TRBD2. There are 15 residues in the CDR3. Germline V CDR1 and CDR2: MDHEN, SYDVKM. The trim removed 6 bases at V and 0 bases at J, leaving 5 bases unmatched. The CDR3 bases are TGTGCCAGCAGGTCGGGGGGAGTCTCCTACAATGAGCAGTTCTTC. Protein product: CASRSGGVSYNEQFF. The whole variable domain, remainder taken from reference TRBV28 and TRBJ2-1, is DVKVTQSSRYLVKRTGEKVFLECVQDMDHENMFWYRQDPGLGLRLIYFSYDVKMKEKGDIPEGYSVSREKKERFSLILESASTNQTSMYLCASRSGGVSYNEQFFGPGTRLTVL.

V and J are TRBV15 and TRBJ1-2, with D possibly matching TRBD1 (5 bases). Germline V gene lookup returns CDR1 LNHNV and CDR2 YYDKDF (reference sequence). There are 12 residues in the CDR3. The V and J ends lost 4 bases and 2 bases respectively, with 5 bases between them. Here the CDR3 reads CATSKGNYGYTF. Here the CDR3 DNA reads TGTGCCACCAGCAAGGGGAACTATGGCTACACCTTC.